These 24 T cell receptor beta chains originate from one sample sequenced in a study of cytomegalovirus exposure and HLA in healthy donors (dated by TCRdb to between 2016 and 2019). The method was the immunoSEQ multiplex PCR assay. A mixture of 60 forward primers for TCR Vbeta segments and 13 reverse primers for TCR Jbeta segments was used in the multiplex PCR. TCRdb mirrors the immuneACCESS table, restricted to in-frame sequences. Some clones are absent from its copies; in checked studies, under half trace to an unresolved V gene, and the reason for the others is unknown. The table for this sample shows 75,000 to 90,000 clones. The ten biggest clones cover 1.3% to 1.5% of the sample. Material: PBMCs. The source is an older woman in good health and CMV-seronegative.

The genes are TRBV7-2 and TRBJ2-2; a weak D match, TRBD1 (6 bases). Trimming shortened V by 1 base and J by 5 bases, and 11 bases separated the two germline ends. The length of the CDR3 is 15 residues. Germline V gives CDR1 SGHTA, CDR2 FQGNSA. CDR3 sequence: CASSLGSQGTGELFF. The CDR3, as DNA: TGTGCCAGCAGCTTAGGCTCACAGGGAACCGGGGAGCTGTTTTTT.

This sequence joins TRBV19 and TRBJ2-7, with D possibly being TRBD2 (6 bases). Germline CDR1 is LNHDA and CDR2 is SQIVND (reference sequence). V lost 8 bases and J 0 bases, leaving 11 bases between the germline ends. The CDR3 is 13 amino acids. CDR3 protein: CASLALSSYEQYF. As DNA, the CDR3 is TGTGCCAGTCTAGCGTTGAGCTCCTACGAGCAGTACTTC.

The chain is built from TRBV21-1 and TRBJ2-7; the D call TRBD2 from the table was never checked on the DNA. TRBV21-1 is a pseudogene segment. The CDR3 runs to 18 residues. Here the CDR3 reads CASSKAGRDTRLAGEQYF. The CDR3, as DNA: TGTGCCAGCAGCAAAGCTGGTAGGGACACCAGATTAGCGGGAGAGCAGTACTTC.

The chain recombines TRBV6-1 with TRBJ2-3, with 13 positions matching TRBD2. The V segment lost 6 bases and the J segment 6 bases; nucleotides outside the gene matches: 6. CDR1 is MNHNS and CDR2 is SASEGT in the germline V gene. CDR3 length: 15 amino acids. CDR3 DNA: TGTGCCAGCAGGGAGGGACTAGCGGGGCGGGATACGCAGTATTTT. It yields the protein CASREGLAGRDTQYF.

The CDR3 region has the DNA TGTGCCAGCAGCGCCGGGACAGGGATTGAAGAGACCCAGTACTTC. Translated, it gives CASSAGTGIEETQYF. V usage is TRBV2 and J usage is TRBJ2-5; 9 bases align to TRBD1. CDR1 is SNHLY and CDR2 is FYNNEI in the germline V gene. This CDR3 comprises 15 residues. Trimming cost V 6 bases and J 3 bases; bases outside gene matches: 8.

The rearrangement joins TRBV29-1 to TRBJ2-7; D perhaps matches TRBD1 (6 bases). Germline V gene data show CDR1 as SQVTM and CDR2 as ANQGSEA. The CDR3 length is 13 residues. The germline V and J ends were trimmed by 3 bases and 4 bases, with 13 bases remaining between them. The CDR3 loop is CSVEGDNTYEQYF. CDR3 DNA: TGCAGCGTTGAGGGGGACAACACATACGAGCAGTACTTC.

This chain connects TRBV10-3 to TRBJ1-1; 8 bases agree with TRBD1. Unmatched junction bases numbered 4, after V lost 8 bases and J lost 2 bases. The CDR3 contains 13 residues. CDR1 is ENHRY, CDR2 SYGVKD, per germline. The CDR3 protein is CAILGQGNTEAFF. CDR3 in DNA: TGTGCCATCCTAGGACAGGGTAACACTGAAGCTTTCTTT.

V gene TRBV7-9 combines with J gene TRBJ2-1; TRBD2 is a possible D gene (7 bases). Germline V CDR1 and CDR2: SEHNR, FQNEAQ (reference sequence). This CDR3 is built from 14 residues. V lost 7 bases and J 5 bases, leaving 15 bases between the germline ends. CDR3 sequence reads: CASTRGLADNEQFF. CDR3 DNA: TGTGCCAGCACCCGGGGGCTAGCGGACAATGAGCAGTTCTTC.

This rearrangement joins TRBV19 to TRBJ2-1; the match to TRBD2 covers 8 bases. The CDR3 is 14 amino acids. CDR1 is LNHDA, CDR2 SQIVND, per germline (reference sequence). V dropped 9 bases and J dropped 6; count of bases not matched to a gene: 10. The CDR3 DNA is TGTGCCAGCAGAAGCGGGAGTTCTCCCAATGAGCAGTTCTTC. This translates into CASRSGSSPNEQFF.

The rearrangement uses TRBV7-9 and TRBJ2-5; D possibly corresponds to TRBD2 (5 bases). The J call could be wrong; TRBJ2-7 is a better fit for the DNA end. This CDR3 is built from 15 residues. From germline, CDR1 is SEHNR and CDR2 FQNEAQ (reference sequence). The CDR3 sequence is CASSGGERVLGEQYF. In DNA form, the CDR3 reads TGTGCCAGCAGCGGAGGAGAGAGGGTTCTGGGCGAGCAGTACTTC.

The chain is built from TRBV5-1 and TRBJ2-3; TRBD2 is a possible D gene (6 bases). Germline V gene data show CDR1 as SGHRS and CDR2 as YFSETQ. CDR3 length: 15 amino acids. V lost 0 bases and J lost 1, with 9 bases in between. The DNA for the CDR3 is TGCGCCAGCAGCTTGGGCTCTAGCGGCACAGATACGCAGTATTTT. This encodes CASSLGSSGTDTQYF.

The chain carries TRBV6-6 and TRBJ2-3, with D tentatively TRBD2 (5 bases). The CDR3 loop spans 14 amino acids. CDR1 MNHNY and CDR2 SVGAGI come from the germline V gene (reference sequence). With 6 bases removed from V and 7 bases from J, the gap between germline ends came to 17 bases. CDR3 coding DNA: TGTGCCAGCAGCCTCTCTGGTGGGGAGAATACGCAGTATTTT. Residues: CASSLSGGENTQYF.

The genes are TRBV5-1 and TRBJ2-5, with D perhaps TRBD2 (5 bases). Trimming left V 2 bases short and J 5 bases short, with 25 bases between. Germline CDR1 is SGHRS and CDR2 is YFSETQ. The CDR3 is made up of 18 amino acids. The CDR3 DNA follows: TGCGCCAGCAGCTTCGGGCCGAATAGTGAGGGCGGTGGGGAGACCCAGTACTTC. It codes for CASSFGPNSEGGGETQYF.

The V gene is TRBV29-1, the J gene TRBJ2-5, with D possibly matching TRBD1 (6 bases). CDR1 and CDR2 (germline): SQVTM, ANQGSEA. V was shortened by 7 bases and J by 2 bases, with 11 bases between the two germline ends. The CDR3 has 12 residues. CDR3 amino acids: CSAPGTQETQYF. For the CDR3, the DNA is TGCAGCGCACCTGGGACACAAGAGACCCAGTACTTC.

This sequence joins TRBV2 and TRBJ2-7; 9 bases are shared with TRBD1. The junction had 10 bases not matched to a gene; V was cut back by 2 bases and J by 5 bases. The germline V gene has CDR1 SNHLY and CDR2 FYNNEI. The CDR3 is 16 amino acids. Here the CDR3 DNA reads TGTGCCAGCAGTGAATACAGGGGGCGGGAAGCGGACGAGCAGTACTTC. Its protein is CASSEYRGREADEQYF.

The chain has TRBV27 and TRBJ1-2; 9 bases fit TRBD1. Germline V gives CDR1 MNHEY, CDR2 SMNVEV (reference sequence). This CDR3 comprises 14 residues. The V segment lost 4 bases and the J segment 8 bases; nucleotides outside the gene matches: 8. The CDR3 region has the DNA TGTGCCAGCAGTTACGCACAGGGGGCCGGGGGCTACACCTTC. It codes for CASSYAQGAGGYTF.

The CDR3 DNA reads TGCGCCAGCAGCCAATCACAGGGGGTTATCTATGGCTACACCTTC. It is translated as CASSQSQGVIYGYTF. The V and J genes are TRBV4-1 and TRBJ1-2, with 8 bases matching TRBD1. The CDR3 is 15 residues long. The J segment lost 4 bases and the V segment lost 2 bases, leaving 6 bases of the junction unmatched. The germline V gene has CDR1 MGHRA and CDR2 YSYEKL.

V usage is TRBV27 and J usage is TRBJ2-1; 13 bases fit TRBD2. CDR3 length: 15 residues. In germline, CDR1 is MNHEY, CDR2 SMNVEV (reference sequence). With V trimmed by 2 bases and J by 10 bases, 5 bases remained unmatched. The CDR3 nucleotides read TGTGCCAGCAGTTTACTGGGACTAGCGGGAATAGAGCAGTTCTTC. This translates into CASSLLGLAGIEQFF.

This chain uses TRBV5-1 with TRBJ2-3, with D perhaps matching TRBD2 (6 bases). This CDR3 is 16 amino acids long. The germline V and J ends were trimmed by 2 bases and 0 bases, with 13 bases remaining between them. Germline V gives CDR1 SGHRS, CDR2 YFSETQ. This chain's CDR3 is CASSFLSGESTDTQYF. CDR3 DNA: TGCGCCAGCAGCTTTTTATCGGGGGAGAGCACAGATACGCAGTATTTT.

The V call is TRBV4-1, the J call TRBJ2-3; 14 bases are a match to TRBD2. The CDR3 sequence is 17 residues long. V shed 5 bases and J 0 bases; nucleotides not matched to a gene: 4. Germline CDR1 is MGHRA and CDR2 is YSYEKL. The CDR3 here is CASSGTSGSLSTDTQYF. In DNA, the CDR3 is TGCGCCAGCAGCGGGACTAGCGGGAGTTTGAGCACAGATACGCAGTATTTT.

This rearrangement joins TRBV19 to TRBJ2-1, with TRBD2 matching 11 bases. This CDR3 spans 17 amino acids. Germline CDR1 and CDR2: LNHDA and SQIVND (reference sequence). V lost 5 bases to trimming and J lost 5 bases; unmatched junction nucleotides: 11. The CDR3 DNA reads TGTGCCAGTAGTCCACCGACTAGCGGGATCCCTCACAATGAGCAGTTCTTC. As protein: CASSPPTSGIPHNEQFF.

V and J are TRBV7-2 and TRBJ1-1, with a tentative D call TRBD1 (5 bases). CDR3 length: 17 residues. In germline, CDR1 is SGHTA, CDR2 FQGNSA. V dropped 4 bases and J dropped 1 base, with 19 bases sitting between them. The DNA for the CDR3 is TGTGCCAGCAGCTCCGGTTCCCGTGGGGCGAGGAACACTGAAGCTTTCTTT. It yields the protein CASSSGSRGARNTEAFF.

V usage is TRBV28 and J usage is TRBJ2-7, with D possibly TRBD2 on 7 matching bases. This CDR3 is 15 amino acids long. Germline CDR1 MDHEN, CDR2 SYDVKM. Trimming shortened V by 3 bases and J by 7 bases, and 19 bases separated the two germline ends. CDR3 protein: CASSFSGRGGYEQYF. In DNA form, the CDR3 reads TGTGCCAGCAGTTTCAGTGGCAGGGGAGGGTATGAGCAGTACTTC.

V is TRBV19 and J is TRBJ2-5, with a possible D match to TRBD1 (5 bases). Germline CDR1 reads LNHDA; CDR2 reads SQIVND (reference sequence). CDR3 size: 14 residues. V was pared by 10 bases and J by 2 bases, with 17 bases between. The CDR3 DNA reads TGTGCCACCAAGGGGATGTCGGAGCAAGAGACCCAGTACTTC. This gives the protein CATKGMSEQETQYF.